This T cell receptor beta chain was profiled in a study of spatial heterogeneity in lung cancer. This sample's time point: sample taken at primary tumor resection. Tumor, nontumor lung or frozen PBMC supplied whole RNA that was sequenced unsorted. This clonotype was detected only a few times. Trimming took off 7 bases at V and 1 base at J, with 5 bases between the two ends. The germline V gene has CDR1 MDHEN and CDR2 SYDVKM. This CDR3 comprises 12 residues. TCRdb reprocessed the 5' RACE reads with MiXCR, giving one entry per CDR3 protein. The repertoire has about 95,000 distinct CDR3 sequences, roughly 10% of them found once; the top ten carry 6.9%.

The source of this sequence is a male donor with early-stage non-small cell lung cancer. The V call is TRBV28, the J call TRBJ1-5; the D is unclear. The source material was PBMCs, sampled at surgery. Written as DNA, the CDR3 is TGTGCCAGCACTATGAGCAATCAGCCCCAGCATTTT. Translation: CASTMSNQPQHF.